Listed here are 13 T cell receptor beta chains from one sample, sequenced in a study of OX40 agonist ivuxolimab in advanced cancers. The table came from immunoSEQ multiplex PCR; TCRdb's copy has only in-frame clones and leaves some out. There are fewer than 90,000 clones in the sample; over 90% occur only once, and under 8% lies in the top ten. The sequencing used CD4+ or CD8+ T cells sorted from blood, collected in a trial of the OX40 agonist ivuxolimab. The receptors derive from an adult with an advanced solid tumor such as melanoma, head and neck, liver or kidney cancer.

In its sample, this clone was seen once. The gene calls are TRBV7-2 and TRBJ2-5, with D perhaps TRBD2 (6 bases). Germline CDR1 SGHTA, CDR2 FQGNSA. The CDR3 contains 15 residues. V lost 2 bases and J 0 bases, leaving 10 bases between the germline ends. CDR3 coding DNA: TGTGCCAGCAGCTTATCGGGGGAGTACCAAGAGACCCAGTACTTC. The encoded protein is CASSLSGEYQETQYF.

The V and J genes are TRBV7-9 and TRBJ2-7, with a possible D match to TRBD2 (6 bases). The V end lost 7 bases, the J end lost 2 bases, and 15 bases lay between the germline ends. This CDR3 contains 14 residues. The germline CDR1 and CDR2 sequences are SEHNR and FQNEAQ (reference sequence). The chain's CDR3 is CASISGSSTYEQYF. The CDR3 DNA reads TGTGCCAGCATCAGCGGGTCTTCTACCTACGAGCAGTACTTC.

The chain is built from TRBV7-9 and TRBJ1-3; unclear D gene. V was trimmed by 2 bases and J by 6 bases, leaving 14 bases between them. The CDR3 length is 15 residues. The germline V gene encodes CDR1 SEHNR and CDR2 FQNEAQ (reference sequence). The CDR3 sequence is CASSLRIGPKNTIYF. The CDR3 coding sequence is TGTGCCAGCAGCTTACGAATTGGGCCCAAAAACACCATATATTTT.

V gene TRBV10-2 combines with J gene TRBJ2-1; D is uncertain. The CDR3 runs 13 residues. Between the trimmed V and J ends, which lost 3 bases and 6 bases, there was a span of 9 bases. CDR1 is WSHSY, CDR2 SAAADI, per germline. CDR3 loop: CASSDRAVNEQFF. The CDR3 nucleotides read TGCGCCAGCAGTGATCGCGCGGTCAATGAGCAGTTCTTC.

The V and J genes are TRBV10-3 and TRBJ2-6; TRBD1 matches at 8 bases. V lost 5 bases to trimming and J lost 4 bases; unmatched junction nucleotides: 7. CDR1 is ENHRY and CDR2 is SYGVKD in the germline V gene. This CDR3 has 16 residues. The CDR3 DNA is TGTGCCATCAGTCCAGGGGGCGCAGGAGGGGCCAACGTCCTGACTTTC. This encodes CAISPGGAGGANVLTF.

This clone has more than one count but fewer than ten. The rearrangement uses TRBV13 and TRBJ1-2, with 11 bases aligning to TRBD1. The CDR3 extends over 16 amino acids. The V gene end was trimmed by 5 bases and the J gene end by 2 bases; junction bases not matched to a gene: 7. Per germline, CDR1 PRHDT and CDR2 FYEKMQ (reference sequence). The chain's CDR3 is CASSPEDRGRNYGYTF. The CDR3 DNA follows: TGTGCCAGCAGCCCCGAGGACAGGGGGCGGAACTATGGCTACACCTTC.

The rearrangement links TRBV21-1 to TRBJ2-7. TRBV21-1 is labeled a pseudogene. CDR3 length equals 13 residues. CDR3 sequence reads: CASSTRLGYEQYF. Here the CDR3 DNA reads TGTGCCAGCAGCACCCGGTTAGGCTACGAGCAGTACTTC.

V is TRBV9 and J is TRBJ1-6; possible D gene TRBD1, 6 bases. Trimming pared 0 bases from V and 7 bases from J, leaving 17 bases between. Germline lookup yields CDR1 SGDLS and CDR2 YYNGEE. The CDR3 is made up of 17 amino acids. CDR3 in amino acids: CASSVGWRGTRNSPLHF. DNA of the CDR3: TGTGCCAGCAGCGTAGGATGGAGGGGGACGCGGAATTCACCCCTCCACTTT.

V is TRBV28 and J is TRBJ2-3; no definite D call. The V end lost 3 bases, the J end lost 9 bases, and 10 bases lay between the germline ends. From germline, CDR1 is MDHEN and CDR2 SYDVKM. The CDR3 is made up of 12 amino acids. CDR3 amino acids: CASSFYTATQYF. CDR3 nucleotides: TGTGCCAGCAGTTTTTATACAGCGACGCAGTATTTT.

This chain connects TRBV5-6 to TRBJ2-7, with D unresolved. Trimming shortened V by 1 base and J by 1 base, and 15 bases separated the two germline ends. The germline CDR1 and CDR2 sequences are SGHDT and YYEEEE. CDR3 length equals 16 residues. The DNA of the CDR3 is TGTGCCAGCAGCTTGCTCCAGTCCGCTTTGTCCTACGAGCAGTACTTC. This encodes CASSLLQSALSYEQYF. The variable domain in full, completed from reference TRBV5-6 and TRBJ2-7, reads DAGVTQSPTHLIKTRGQQVTLRCSPKSGHDTVSWYQQALGQGPQFIFQYYEEEERQRGNFPDRFSGHQFPNYSSELNVNALLLGDSALYLCASSLLQSALSYEQYFGPGTRLTVT.

V usage is TRBV9 and J usage is TRBJ2-4, with 9 bases identical to TRBD1. V was pared by 4 bases and J by 7 bases, with 3 bases of the junction left unmatched. The V gene's germline CDR1 is SGDLS and CDR2 YYNGEE. The CDR3 length is 13 residues. The CDR3 region is CASSTTGGNIQYF. The CDR3 bases are TGTGCCAGCAGCACGACAGGGGGTAACATTCAGTACTTC.

V usage is TRBV11-2 and J usage is TRBJ2-5, with TRBD2 identical over 9 bases. The V gene end was trimmed by 5 bases and the J gene end by 6 bases; junction bases not matched to a gene: 13. CDR3 length: 16 residues. Germline lookup yields CDR1 SGHAT and CDR2 FQNNGV. The chain's CDR3 is CASSPLLRGGRKTQYF. The CDR3 DNA reads as TGTGCCAGCAGCCCCTTGTTGCGGGGGGGCCGGAAGACCCAGTACTTC.

The V call is TRBV14, the J call TRBJ1-2; no reliable D call. From germline, CDR1 is SGHDN and CDR2 FVKESK. This CDR3 is 16 amino acids long. V shed 0 bases and J shed 1 base, with 12 bases lying between them. The CDR3 sequence is CASSQDRRASNYGYTF. CDR3 sequence (DNA): TGTGCCAGCAGCCAAGATCGAAGGGCGAGTAACTATGGCTACACCTTC.